Each of the 27 T cell receptor beta chains below was sequenced from the same sample in a study of identical twins. A single record per CDR3 protein comes from TCRdb applying MiXCR to the 5' RACE reads. The repertoire holds about 900,000 distinct CDR3 sequences, with 9% to 15% as singletons. This sample also appeared in a second study, on yellow fever vaccine responses in identical twins.

The specimen was PBMCs. Every receptor here comes from a woman between 18 and 29 years old in good health.

This rearrangement joins TRBV7-9 to TRBJ2-1; tentative D call: TRBD2 (5 bases). The length of the CDR3 is 14 residues. The germline V gene encodes CDR1 SEHNR and CDR2 FQNEAQ (reference sequence). The ends were cut back, 5 bases at V and 4 bases at J, with 12 bases in the middle. The CDR3 sequence is CASSQSRRYNEQFF. As DNA, the CDR3 is TGTGCCAGCAGCCAGTCCCGGAGGTACAATGAGCAGTTCTTC.

The rearrangement joins TRBV7-3 to TRBJ2-7; 13 nucleotides align to TRBD2. There are 15 residues in the CDR3. CDR1 and CDR2 (germline): SGHTA, FQGTGA. V shed 6 bases and J 5 bases; nucleotides not matched to a gene: 7. The CDR3 is CASSSTGTSGDEQYF. In DNA form, the CDR3 reads TGTGCCAGCAGTTCTACCGGGACTAGCGGGGACGAGCAGTACTTC.

This chain links TRBV15 with TRBJ2-7; 7 positions agree with TRBD2. In germline, CDR1 is LNHNV, CDR2 YYDKDF (reference sequence). The CDR3 has 13 residues. Trimming cost V 8 bases and J 2 bases; bases outside gene matches: 6. The CDR3 DNA follows: TGTGCCACCGCGACTAGCCGGACCTACGAGCAGTACTTC. Its translation is CATATSRTYEQYF.

The chain has TRBV25-1 and TRBJ2-2, with TRBD1 matching 7 bases. The CDR3 totals 15 residues. V was pared by 3 bases and J by 3 bases, with 4 bases of the junction left unmatched. CDR1 and CDR2 (germline): MGHDK, SYGVNS. CDR3 nucleotide sequence: TGTGCCAGCAGTGATACCAGGGGGTACACCGGGGAGCTGTTTTTT. Translated: CASSDTRGYTGELFF.

The table lists this clonotype with a few counts. The V and J genes are TRBV10-2 and TRBJ2-4, with TRBD2 matching 8 bases. With 0 bases clipped from V and 0 bases from J, the junction kept 7 bases outside the gene matches. CDR1 and CDR2 (germline): WSHSY, SAAADI. CDR3 size: 18 residues. CDR3 DNA sequence: TGCGCCAGCAGTGAGTCGCTAGCGGGTCCAGTAGCCAAAAACATTCAGTACTTC. The encoded protein is CASSESLAGPVAKNIQYF.

The sample holds a few counts of this clonotype. J is TRBJ2-5 and V is TRBV20-1; D gene ambiguous. Trimming shortened V by 3 bases and J by 3 bases, and 11 bases separated the two germline ends. There are 13 residues in the CDR3. Looked up from germline, CDR1 is DFQATT and CDR2 is SNEGSKA (reference sequence). This CDR3 reads CSARAWVKETQYF. The CDR3, as DNA: TGCAGTGCTAGGGCCTGGGTCAAAGAGACCCAGTACTTC.

This chain links TRBV24-1 with TRBJ2-1, with TRBD2 matching over 8 bases. Germline-derived CDR1 and CDR2 are KGHDR and SFDVKD. This CDR3 has 17 amino acids. V lost 3 bases, J lost 0 bases, and 6 bases stayed unmatched. The CDR3 bases are TGTGCCACCAGTGATCAGAGCGGGAGTAGCTCCTACAATGAGCAGTTCTTC. Translated: CATSDQSGSSSYNEQFF.

This chain links TRBV3-1 with TRBJ2-1; TRBD1 matches at 11 bases. Looked up from germline, CDR1 is LGHDT and CDR2 is YNNKEL (reference sequence). J gave up 6 bases and V 1 base, and 2 bases lay outside the gene matches. The CDR3 length is 15 residues. The CDR3 bases are TGTGCCAGCAGCCAAGTCGGACAGGGGGCCAATGAGCAGTTCTTC. This codes for CASSQVGQGANEQFF.

This clonotype has just a few counts. V and J are TRBV25-1 and TRBJ2-3, with 14 bases matching TRBD2. This CDR3 is built from 17 residues. From germline, CDR1 is MGHDK and CDR2 SYGVNS. The V and J ends lost 4 bases and 1 base, in that order; junction bases with no gene match: 4. CDR3 nucleotide sequence: TGTGCCAGCAGTGGACGACTAGCGGGAGGGCGCACAGATACGCAGTATTTT. This gives the protein CASSGRLAGGRTDTQYF.

This chain uses TRBV6-2 or TRBV6-3 with TRBJ1-5, with unresolved D. The CDR3 consists of 13 residues. Germline lookup yields CDR1 MNHEY and CDR2 SVGEGT. The V gene lost 2 bases and the J gene lost 13 bases, with 15 bases spanning the gap. The CDR3: CASSYDAFESQHF. The DNA for the CDR3 is TGTGCCAGCAGTTACGATGCCTTTGAGTCTCAGCATTTT.

The gene calls are TRBV15 and TRBJ1-1, with D uncertain. V lost 1 base, J lost 1 base, and 7 bases lay in between. This CDR3 region has 14 residues. Germline-derived CDR1 and CDR2 are LNHNV and YYDKDF (reference sequence). CDR3 bases: TGTGCCACCAGCAGAGGGTCCAGGAACACTGAAGCTTTCTTT. Translation gives CATSRGSRNTEAFF.

This clonotype came up many times. V usage is TRBV24-1 and J usage is TRBJ2-3; the D gene is possibly TRBD1 (5 bases). V lost 2 bases and J 0 bases, leaving 11 bases between the germline ends. This CDR3 is built from 16 residues. In germline, CDR1 is KGHDR, CDR2 SFDVKD. CDR3 sequence (DNA): TGTGCCACCAGTGATTCTGGGGCGACTAGCACAGATACGCAGTATTTT. Protein sequence: CATSDSGATSTDTQYF.

The chain joins TRBV7-3 to TRBJ2-1, with 8 bases matching TRBD2. The CDR3 length is 16 residues. Germline CDR1 reads SGHTA; CDR2 reads FQGTGA. V shed 2 bases, J shed 4 bases, and the junction held 7 bases outside the gene matches. The DNA of the CDR3 is TGTGCCAGCAGCTTAGCTCCGGGACTAGGATACAATGAGCAGTTCTTC. Amino acid sequence: CASSLAPGLGYNEQFF.

The V and J genes are TRBV28 and TRBJ2-1; TRBD2 matches 8 bases. Germline CDR1 and CDR2: MDHEN and SYDVKM. The CDR3 runs to 15 residues. The J segment lost 8 bases and the V segment lost 5 bases, leaving 11 bases of the junction unmatched. The CDR3 reads CASSRPGTSHDEQFF. Here the CDR3 DNA reads TGTGCCAGCAGTCGACCCGGGACTAGTCACGATGAGCAGTTCTTC.

This clonotype turned up a few times. The chain employs TRBV28 and TRBJ1-2; no reliable D call. CDR1 and CDR2 from the germline V gene are MDHEN and SYDVKM. There are 13 residues in the CDR3. Trimming took off 8 bases at V and 2 bases at J, with 12 bases between the two ends. The DNA of the CDR3 is TGTGCCAGCCGAATAGGGAACAACTATGGCTACACCTTC. Translating gives CASRIGNNYGYTF.

The CDR3 spells CSVEEVAETQYF. CDR3 nucleotide sequence: TGCAGCGTTGAAGAGGTAGCGGAGACCCAGTACTTC. V and J are TRBV29-1 and TRBJ2-5; the D gene is possibly TRBD2 (5 bases). From germline, CDR1 is SQVTM and CDR2 ANQGSEA. Trimming took 0 bases from V and 5 from J, leaving 7 bases between them. The CDR3 contains 12 residues.

The J gene is TRBJ2-2, the V gene TRBV29-1; 13 bases agree with TRBD2. CDR3 size: 18 residues. The germline V gene has CDR1 SQVTM and CDR2 ANQGSEA. The V gene end was trimmed by 4 bases and the J gene end by 7 bases; junction bases not matched to a gene: 15. The CDR3 region is CSVAPLAGGPMGDGELFF. CDR3 in DNA: TGCAGCGTTGCCCCACTAGCGGGGGGGCCCATGGGGGACGGGGAGCTGTTTTTT.

This sequence joins TRBV20-1 and TRBJ2-2; TRBD2 agrees at 9 bases. V lost 3 bases, J lost 0 bases, and 11 bases stayed unmatched. Germline values: CDR1 DFQATT, CDR2 SNEGSKA (reference sequence). The CDR3 has 18 amino acids. The CDR3 coding sequence is TGCAGTGCTAGCAGGACTAGCGCCGTTTTTGCGAACACCGGGGAGCTGTTTTTT. Translated: CSASRTSAVFANTGELFF.

This clonotype was seen a handful of times. V and J are TRBV12-3 or TRBV12-4 and TRBJ2-3; 9 bases map to TRBD2. The ends lost 5 bases at V and 10 bases at J; junction bases unmatched: 10. The CDR3 loop spans 14 amino acids. The CDR3 sequence: CASSKGLAQAAQYF. CDR3 in DNA: TGTGCCAGCAGTAAGGGACTAGCTCAGGCGGCGCAGTATTTT.

For the CDR3, the DNA is TGTGCCAGCAGCTACCGGGACAGGCTGAACAATGAGCAGTTCTTC. The encoded protein is CASSYRDRLNNEQFF. This chain links TRBV7-8 with TRBJ2-1; the match to TRBD1 covers 8 bases. CDR1 and CDR2 from the germline V gene are SGHVS and FQNEAQ. The CDR3 contains 15 residues. V dropped 4 bases and J dropped 5; count of bases not matched to a gene: 7.

The V call is TRBV12-3 or TRBV12-4, the J call TRBJ2-2; D is tentatively TRBD1 or TRBD2 (6 bases each). Trimming pared 2 bases from V and 4 bases from J, leaving 17 bases between. This CDR3 contains 17 residues. The CDR3 sequence is CASSLRGVGSGTGELFF. For the CDR3, the DNA is TGTGCCAGCAGTTTAAGGGGGGTTGGCAGCGGCACCGGGGAGCTGTTTTTT.

In its sample, this clonotype was seen a few times. The chain uses TRBV10-3 and TRBJ2-5; D possibly matches TRBD1 or TRBD2 (6 bases each). Trimming removed 2 bases at V and 4 bases at J, with 17 bases between. The germline V gene encodes CDR1 ENHRY and CDR2 SYGVKD. This CDR3 contains 16 residues. CDR3 in DNA: TGTGCCATCAGTGAGCTGGGGGGCGCCGGCGGAGAGACCCAGTACTTC. Translating gives CAISELGGAGGETQYF.

This clonotype was seen ten or more times. This chain joins TRBV6-1 and TRBJ2-1, with TRBD1 as a possible D gene (5 bases). The CDR3 is 12 residues long. Trimming took off 2 bases at V and 7 bases at J, with 6 bases between the two ends. CDR1 is MNHNS and CDR2 is SASEGT in the germline V gene. CDR3 region: CASSERGNEQFF. CDR3 DNA: TGTGCCAGCAGTGAAAGGGGAAATGAGCAGTTCTTC.

Here the CDR3 reads CATSRRDGEEAFF. CDR3 bases: TGTGCCACCAGCCGACGGGACGGGGAAGAAGCTTTCTTT. The chain uses TRBV15 and TRBJ1-1, with a weak D call TRBD1 (5 bases). V gave up 5 bases and J gave up 8 bases, with 15 bases separating them. In germline, CDR1 is LNHNV, CDR2 YYDKDF (reference sequence). This CDR3 comprises 13 residues.

This clonotype was seen ten or more times. The V and J genes are TRBV7-8 and TRBJ1-1, with D possibly matching TRBD1 (5 bases). Trimming cost V 5 bases and J 0 bases, with 7 bases left between them. The CDR3 is made up of 13 amino acids. Germline values: CDR1 SGHVS, CDR2 FQNEAQ. The CDR3: CASSIQVNTEAFF. The CDR3 coding sequence is TGTGCCAGCAGCATACAGGTGAACACTGAAGCTTTCTTT. The variable domain in full, with the rest retrieved from reference TRBV7-8 and TRBJ1-1, is GAGVSQSPRYKVAKRGQDVALRCDPISGHVSLFWYQQALGQGPEFLTYFQNEAQLDKSGLPSDRFFAERPEGSVSTLKIQRTQQEDSAVYLCASSIQVNTEAFFGQGTRLTVV.

This clonotype was recorded a few times. The CDR3 here is CASRREREYEQYV. For the CDR3, the DNA is TGTGCCAGCAGGAGAGAGAGGGAATACGAGCAGTACGTC. The chain has TRBV28 and TRBJ2-7, with D possibly matching TRBD2 (5 bases). V shed 6 bases and J shed 4 bases, with 13 bases lying between them. Germline CDR1 is MDHEN and CDR2 is SYDVKM. The CDR3 is made up of 13 amino acids.

The chain links TRBV20-1 to TRBJ2-3; D possibly corresponds to TRBD1 (6 bases). V lost 5 bases and J 0 bases, leaving 21 bases between the germline ends. Per germline, CDR1 DFQATT and CDR2 SNEGSKA (reference sequence). The CDR3 contains 17 residues. CDR3 protein: CSAYLLKGTQSTDTQYF. In DNA, the CDR3 is TGCAGTGCTTACCTTCTTAAGGGGACACAAAGCACAGATACGCAGTATTTT.